The 9 T cell receptor beta chains in this list originate from one sample, sequenced in a study of blood T cell repertoires in COVID-19. The method was immunoSEQ multiplex PCR; TCRdb's version includes in-frame clones alone and lacks a portion of them. This table holds about 140,000 clones, approximately 80% found once. The sample taken for sequencing was peripheral blood. These receptors all come from a woman older than 75 with active or convalescent COVID-19.

V gene TRBV2 combines with J gene TRBJ2-1; 10 bases line up with TRBD2. CDR1 is SNHLY and CDR2 is FYNNEI in the germline V gene. The length of the CDR3 is 14 residues. V shed 7 bases and J 4 bases; nucleotides not matched to a gene: 4. CDR3 nucleotide sequence: TGTGCCAGCACACGTAGCGGGGGGTACAATGAGCAGTTCTTC. It translates to CASTRSGGYNEQFF.

This clone was seen only a few times. This chain joins TRBV11-3 and TRBJ2-7; no firm D call. The length of the CDR3 is 14 residues. In germline, CDR1 is SGHNT, CDR2 YENEEA. Trimming took 5 bases from V and 0 from J, leaving 11 bases between them. This CDR3 is CASSVGPGSYEQYF. For the CDR3, the DNA is TGTGCCAGCAGCGTGGGCCCAGGCTCCTACGAGCAGTACTTC. Filled out from reference TRBV11-3 and TRBJ2-7, the complete variable domain reads EAGVVQSPRYKIIEKKQPVAFWCNPISGHNTLYWYLQNLGQGPELLIRYENEEAVDDSQLPKDRFSAERLKGVDSTLKIQPAELGDSAVYLCASSVGPGSYEQYFGPGTRLTVT.

On this clone: Additional DNA sequences in this sample encode the identical CDR3. V gene TRBV29-1 combines with J gene TRBJ2-2; no reliable D call. The CDR3 contains 13 residues. Germline V gene sequence: CDR1 SQVTM, CDR2 ANQGSEA. V was cut by 6 bases and J by 0 bases, with 8 bases left in between. The chain's CDR3 is CSVSLTNTGELFF. The CDR3 bases are TGCAGCGTAAGTCTAACGAACACCGGGGAGCTGTTTTTT.

This clone was found once. The chain employs TRBV6-1 and TRBJ1-3; TRBD1 aligns across 10 bases. Germline V gene data show CDR1 as MNHNS and CDR2 as SASEGT. V shed 2 bases, J shed 4 bases, and the junction held 17 bases outside the gene matches. The CDR3 spans 20 residues. The CDR3 protein is CASSENLGKRQGAGGNTIYF. The CDR3 coding sequence is TGTGCCAGCAGTGAAAACCTTGGGAAAAGACAGGGGGCTGGAGGAAACACCATATATTTT.

The CDR3 DNA reads TGTGCCAGCAGTTTTCGGCTCCTCGGGACCATATATTTT. Its protein product is CASSFRLLGTIYF. The rearrangement joins TRBV28 to TRBJ1-3; D not resolved. The CDR3 runs to 13 residues. V lost 3 bases and J lost 10, with 13 bases in between. The germline V gene has CDR1 MDHEN and CDR2 SYDVKM.

V usage is TRBV27 and J usage is TRBJ1-1; 8 bases agree with TRBD1. The CDR3 length is 14 residues. V shed 7 bases and J 4 bases; nucleotides not matched to a gene: 8. Per the germline V gene, CDR1 is MNHEY and CDR2 is SMNVEV (reference sequence). The CDR3 is CASTRGQGVTEAFF. CDR3 nucleotides: TGTGCCAGCACCCGAGGACAGGGAGTCACTGAAGCTTTCTTT.

The chain carries TRBV11-3 and TRBJ2-7, with 11 bases aligning to TRBD1. CDR1 SGHNT and CDR2 YENEEA come from the germline V gene. V lost 0 bases, J lost 3 bases, and 1 base stayed unmatched. The CDR3 covers 15 residues. The CDR3, as DNA: TGTGCCAGCAGCTTAGAAGGGACAGGGGGCTACGAGCAGTACTTC. It encodes CASSLEGTGGYEQYF.

The V call is TRBV5-1, the J call TRBJ1-2; perhaps TRBD1 as D (5 bases). CDR1 SGHRS and CDR2 YFSETQ come from the germline V gene. The CDR3 is 14 residues long. V shed 0 bases and J shed 4 bases, with 10 bases lying between them. CDR3: CASSLAAGPYGYTF. The CDR3, as DNA: TGCGCCAGCAGCTTGGCGGCAGGGCCCTATGGCTACACCTTC.

V gene TRBV7-6 combines with J gene TRBJ2-3, with TRBD2 identical over 8 bases. The CDR3 length is 15 residues. CDR1 is SGHVS and CDR2 is FNYEAQ in the germline V gene. After removal of 8 bases from V and 4 bases from J, the junction contained 11 bases not matched to a gene. The CDR3 region is CASETTSGGADTQYF. The CDR3 DNA reads TGTGCCAGCGAAACCACCAGCGGGGGCGCAGATACGCAGTATTTT.